A selection of T cell receptor beta chains follows, all from one sample in a study of regulatory T cells in long-lasting Graves disease. Via MiXCR, TCRdb re-called the multiplex PCR reads, giving one row per CDR3 protein. The data show a few hundred thousand distinct CDR3 sequences, about a quarter seen once. Sequencing used peripheral blood mononuclear cells (PBMCs), obtained when the disease was refractory, from a patient treated with antithyroid drugs. The source of these receptors is a female donor with Graves disease. The CDR3 runs from the conserved cysteine through the conserved F or W. The D gene is left open where the match is weak. Expanded clones get a size class; other rows say once, few or many, or leave the size out.

few,TRBJ1-2,TRBV19,-,TGTGCCAGTAGCAGCCTTGACCGGCTCGATGGCTACACCTTC,CASSSLDRLDGYTF
-,TRBJ2-7,TRBV30,-,TGTGCCTGGAGTGCTACCCAGGCGGCCGAGCAGTACTTC,CAWSATQAAEQYF
-,TRBJ2-7,TRBV7-9,TRBD1,TGTGCCAGCAGCCCGGAGGCTGGACAGGGAACTTTTGTACCCTACGAGCAGTACTTC,CASSPEAGQGTFVPYEQYF
few,TRBJ1-5,TRBV27,-,TGTGCCAGCAGTTTATTACCAGGGCCGGATCAGCCCCAGCATTTT,CASSLLPGPDQPQHF
few,TRBJ2-6,TRBV5-1,TRBD1,TGCGCCAGCAGCTTCGAGGGACAGGGTTCTGGGGCCAACGTCCTGACTTTC,CASSFEGQGSGANVLTF
many,TRBJ2-7,TRBV6-1,TRBD2,TGTGCCAGCGGATTGGGCGGGAGGTTGAACGAGCAGTACTTC,CASGLGGRLNEQYF
-,TRBJ1-4,TRBV10-3,-,TGTGCCATCAGTGATACCCGTTCCTCTAATGAAAAACTGTTTTTT,CAISDTRSSNEKLFF
-,TRBJ1-5,TRBV14,-,TGTGCCGGCAGCCAAGGGCGGACCGATCAGCCCCAGCATTTT,CAGSQGRTDQPQHF
-,TRBJ2-7,TRBV7-9,TRBD2,TGTGCCAGCAGCTTATTTACTAGCGCAACCTACGAGCAGTACTTC,CASSLFTSATYEQYF
few,TRBJ1-5,TRBV3-1,-,TGTGCCAGCAGCCAAGTACCTGGGGGTCAGCCCCAGCATTTT,CASSQVPGGQPQHF
-,TRBJ2-7,TRBV19,-,TGTGCCAGTAGTACCCCAAGGGGGATCTCCTACGAGCAGTACTTC,CASSTPRGISYEQYF
-,TRBJ2-7,TRBV5-1,-,TGCGCCAGCAGCTTGCACAGAAACGACCTAGGGACCTACGAGCAGTACTTC,CASSLHRNDLGTYEQYF
-,TRBJ2-5,TRBV6-1,-,TGTGCCAGCAGCCAGGGGAGCGGGCGGGACGAGAGGGAGACCCAGTACTTC,CASSQGSGRDERETQYF
-,TRBJ1-5,TRBV20-1,TRBD1,TGCAGATCAGGGGGCGCGGGTCAGCCCCAGCATTTT,CRSGGAGQPQHF
few,TRBJ2-7,TRBV7-9,-,TGTGCCAGCAGCTATGGGGGGCCGGCCTACGAGCAGTACTTC,CASSYGGPAYEQYF
many,TRBJ2-7,TRBV2,TRBD2,TGTGCCAGCAGAATGACTAGCGGGAAGTACGAGCAGTACTTC,CASRMTSGKYEQYF
-,TRBJ1-1,TRBV12-3/TRBV12-4,TRBD1,TGTGCCAGCAGTTTTTCTCAGGGGGCCTCTGAAGCTTTCTTT,CASSFSQGASEAFF
many,TRBJ1-5,TRBV2,-,TGTGCCAGCAGCTCCTATAATAGCAATCAGCCCCAGCATTTT,CASSSYNSNQPQHF
few,TRBJ2-7,TRBV9,-,TGTGCCAGCAGCGAATCGGGAGTGAGCTCCTACGAGCAGTACTTC,CASSESGVSSYEQYF
-,TRBJ1-6,TRBV20-1,TRBD1,TGCAGTGCTAGGCCCCCGTGGAGACAGGGAAGATGGTCACCCCTCCACTTT,CSARPPWRQGRWSPLHF
-,TRBJ2-5,TRBV2,-,TGTGCCAGCACTGTGGGTGTGGACCAGTACTTC,CASTVGVDQYF
many,TRBJ1-1,TRBV12-3/TRBV12-4,-,TGTGCCAGCAGTTTAAATGAGGGGAACACTGAAGCTTTCTTT,CASSLNEGNTEAFF
few,TRBJ2-7,TRBV5-6,-,TGTGCCAGCAGCTTGAGAGGTAAATTCTACGAGCAGTACTTC,CASSLRGKFYEQYF
-,TRBJ1-5,TRBV19,TRBD1,TGTGCCAGCCAACCACAGGGGTCCGTACAGCCCCAGCATTTT,CASQPQGSVQPQHF
many,TRBJ2-7,TRBV12-3/TRBV12-4,-,TGTGCCAGCAGTTTAAGGTTACAGGGTAAGGGGGAGCAGTACTTC,CASSLRLQGKGEQYF
once,TRBJ2-1,TRBV6-1,-,TGTGCCAGCGGGGATAGCGGATTCTACAATGAGCAGTTCTTC,CASGDSGFYNEQFF